A single sample gave rise to the 21 T cell receptor beta chains below, sequenced in a study of CXCR3-negative and CXCR3-positive naive CD8 T cells. General observations from the study: CXCR3-positive naive cells had TRB CDR3s that were more hydrophobic than CXCR3-negative naive cells had.

Libraries were UMI-labeled 5' RACE TRB cDNA. TCRdb processed the 5' RACE reads again and assigns one entry to each CDR3 protein, with no DNA. There are approximately 100,000 distinct CDR3 sequences in the sample, with roughly 0.35% held by the top ten. The antigens for these receptors are not known. The sample taken for sequencing was naive CXCR3+ CD8+ T cells from blood. Subset meaning: CD45RO-CCR7+CD27+CD95- naive CD8+ T cells expressing CXCR3 (TNR3+). These receptors were obtained from a human donor in good health. Some clones in this sample may be carry-over from other donors' samples.

This chain connects TRBV7-9 to TRBJ2-2; TCRdb selects TRBD2, and the lack of DNA leaves this call unchecked. The CDR3 runs to 14 residues. Germline V lookup: CDR1 SEHNR, CDR2 FQNEAQ (reference sequence). This chain's CDR3 is CASSSPPATGELFF.

The chain links TRBV5-1 to TRBJ2-2; the TCRdb D gene call, TRBD2, has no DNA to confirm it. CDR1 and CDR2 from the germline V gene are SGHRS and YFSETQ. CDR3 size: 15 residues. CDR3: CASRGTSASTGELFF.

This chain links TRBV28 with TRBJ2-1; TCRdb reports TRBD1, a call that lacks DNA to check it against. Germline V gives CDR1 MDHEN, CDR2 SYDVKM. This CDR3 is built from 15 residues. This chain's CDR3 is CASSPQGARGNEQFF.

The rearrangement links TRBV29-1 to TRBJ2-1; TCRdb proposes TRBD2, but this gene call is untestable without DNA. In germline, CDR1 is SQVTM, CDR2 ANQGSEA. The length of the CDR3 is 14 residues. CDR3 amino acids: CSATGLAGVNEQLF.

The chain carries TRBV5-1 and TRBJ2-7; the D call of TRBD2 rests on TCRdb alone, since no DNA is present to check it. The CDR3 loop spans 14 amino acids. Germline V CDR1 and CDR2: SGHRS, YFSETQ. The CDR3 sequence is CASSFFQEDYEQYF.

The rearrangement joins TRBV19 to TRBJ1-1; TCRdb picks TRBD1, but there is no DNA to check that call. Germline CDR1 and CDR2: LNHDA and SQIVND (reference sequence). The CDR3 spans 15 residues. The CDR3: CASSIGGRGNTEAFF.

The rearrangement joins TRBV9 to TRBJ2-1; TCRdb's D call, TRBD1, is unchecked because there is no DNA. Germline values: CDR1 SGDLS, CDR2 YYNGEE. The CDR3 is made up of 13 amino acids. CDR3 sequence: CASSVGDSYEQFF.

V gene TRBV6-1 combines with J gene TRBJ2-5. CDR3 length equals 14 residues. Germline CDR1 and CDR2: MNHNS and SASEGT. CDR3 residues: CASSPSTYQETQYF.

The rearrangement links TRBV20-1 to TRBJ2-1; checking the TCRdb D call of TRBD2 is not possible without DNA. CDR3 length: 15 amino acids. Germline V CDR1 and CDR2: DFQATT, SNEGSKA (reference sequence). The CDR3 spells CSAPTSGRWNNEQFF.

V usage is TRBV7-2 and J usage is TRBJ2-7; TCRdb designates TRBD2, a call that cannot be tested without DNA. CDR3 size: 15 residues. CDR1 and CDR2 (germline): SGHTA, FQGNSA. The CDR3 loop reads CASSFTSGFSYEQYF.

The rearrangement joins TRBV4-2 to TRBJ2-5; TCRdb gives TRBD2 as the D gene, but with no DNA this cannot be confirmed. Germline V CDR1 and CDR2: LGHNA, YNFKEQ. The CDR3 has 16 residues. The CDR3: CASSLGEGLAVETQYF.

The genes are TRBV20-1 and TRBJ2-1; absent DNA, TCRdb's TRBD1 call cannot be checked. The CDR3 runs to 12 residues. The germline V gene has CDR1 DFQATT and CDR2 SNEGSKA (reference sequence). CDR3 amino acids: CSARGRGHEQFF.

V is TRBV7-2 and J is TRBJ1-5; the TRBD1 assignment by TCRdb is unverifiable without DNA. Germline V gives CDR1 SGHTA, CDR2 FQGNSA. This CDR3 region has 16 residues. CDR3 residues: CASSPDRGGSNQPQHF.

V and J are TRBV4-3 and TRBJ2-7; TCRdb's D call of TRBD1 is untestable without DNA. The V gene's germline CDR1 is LGHNA and CDR2 YSLEER. The length of the CDR3 is 16 residues. CDR3 loop: CASSQLEGAEWSEQYF.

V usage is TRBV29-1 and J usage is TRBJ1-5. Germline V CDR1 and CDR2: SQVTM, ANQGSEA. The CDR3 covers 15 residues. The CDR3 is CSPGGGIGGNQPQHF.

This chain joins TRBV3-1 and TRBJ2-3. CDR1 LGHDT and CDR2 YNNKEL come from the germline V gene (reference sequence). CDR3 length: 13 amino acids. CDR3: CASSQDSADTQYF.

J is TRBJ2-1 and V is TRBV5-1; TCRdb's assignment of TRBD1 cannot be checked, as there is no DNA. The CDR3 loop spans 16 amino acids. Germline assignment: CDR1 SGHRS and CDR2 YFSETQ. This CDR3 is CASSSGFTGSYNEQFF.

J is TRBJ2-7 and V is TRBV6-5. The CDR3 runs 13 residues. CDR1 is MNHEY, CDR2 SVGAGI, per germline. CDR3 region: CASSYSQPYEQYF.

The genes are TRBV6-2 or TRBV6-3 and TRBJ2-3; TCRdb picks TRBD2, but there is no DNA to check that call. This CDR3 comprises 17 residues. The V gene's germline CDR1 is MNHEY and CDR2 SVGEGT. This CDR3 reads CASSYDLAGELTDTQYF.

The genes are TRBV4-1 and TRBJ1-1; TCRdb's D gene call, TRBD1, goes unchecked for lack of DNA. The CDR3 sequence is 17 residues long. CDR1 is MGHRA, CDR2 YSYEKL, per germline. This chain's CDR3 is CASSQESGTGPGTEAFF.

The V call is TRBV4-1, the J call TRBJ2-1; TCRdb designates TRBD1, a call that cannot be tested without DNA. This CDR3 is 15 amino acids long. Germline V gene lookup returns CDR1 MGHRA and CDR2 YSYEKL. CDR3: CASSQVPGSKDEQFF.